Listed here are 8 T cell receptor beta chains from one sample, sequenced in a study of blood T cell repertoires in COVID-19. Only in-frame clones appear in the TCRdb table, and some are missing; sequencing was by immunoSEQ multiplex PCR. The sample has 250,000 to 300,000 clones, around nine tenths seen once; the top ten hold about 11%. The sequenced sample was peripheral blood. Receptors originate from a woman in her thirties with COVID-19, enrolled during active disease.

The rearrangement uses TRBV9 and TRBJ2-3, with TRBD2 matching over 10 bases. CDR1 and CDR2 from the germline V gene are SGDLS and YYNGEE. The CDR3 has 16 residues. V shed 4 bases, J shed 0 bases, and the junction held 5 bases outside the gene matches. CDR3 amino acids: CASSILAGASTDTQYF. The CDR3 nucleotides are TGTGCCAGCAGCATCCTAGCGGGAGCAAGCACAGATACGCAGTATTTT.

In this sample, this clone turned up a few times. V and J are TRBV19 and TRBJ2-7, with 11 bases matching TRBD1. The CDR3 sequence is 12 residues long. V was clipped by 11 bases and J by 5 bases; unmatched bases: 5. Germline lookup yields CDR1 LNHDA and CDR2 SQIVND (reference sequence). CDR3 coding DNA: TGTGCCTCCCGGACAGGGGGCAACGAGCAGTACTTC. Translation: CASRTGGNEQYF.

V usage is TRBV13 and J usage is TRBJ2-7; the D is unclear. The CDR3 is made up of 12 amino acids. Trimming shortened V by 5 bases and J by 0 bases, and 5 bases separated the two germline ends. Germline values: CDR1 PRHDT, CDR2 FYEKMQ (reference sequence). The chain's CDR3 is CASSLSSYEQYF. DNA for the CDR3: TGTGCCAGCAGCCTTAGCTCCTACGAGCAGTACTTC.

The CDR3 region is CATRASGLVYNEQFF. CDR3 bases: TGTGCAACCCGGGCTAGCGGGTTGGTCTACAATGAGCAGTTCTTC. The chain joins TRBV6-5 to TRBJ2-1; TRBD2 aligns across 8 bases. Germline assignment: CDR1 MNHEY and CDR2 SVGAGI. CDR3 length equals 15 residues.

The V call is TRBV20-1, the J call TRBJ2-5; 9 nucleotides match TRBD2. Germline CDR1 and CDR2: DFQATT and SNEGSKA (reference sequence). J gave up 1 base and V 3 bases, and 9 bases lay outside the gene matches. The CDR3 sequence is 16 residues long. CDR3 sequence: CSASPLAGSPQETQYF. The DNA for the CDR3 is TGCAGTGCTAGTCCCCTAGCGGGGTCCCCCCAAGAGACCCAGTACTTC.

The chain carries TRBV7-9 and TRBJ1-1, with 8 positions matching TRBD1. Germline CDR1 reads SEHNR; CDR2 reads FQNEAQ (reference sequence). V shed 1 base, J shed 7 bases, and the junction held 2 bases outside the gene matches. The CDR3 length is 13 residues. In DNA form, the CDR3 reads TGTGCCAGCAGCTTAGGAGACAGGGGTGAAGCTTTCTTT. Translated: CASSLGDRGEAFF.

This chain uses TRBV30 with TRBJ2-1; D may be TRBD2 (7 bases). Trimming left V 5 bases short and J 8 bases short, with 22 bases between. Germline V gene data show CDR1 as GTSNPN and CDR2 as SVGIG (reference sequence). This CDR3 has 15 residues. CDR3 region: CAWGGPGGGWDEQFF. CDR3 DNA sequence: TGTGCCTGGGGGGGGCCGGGAGGAGGTTGGGATGAGCAGTTCTTC. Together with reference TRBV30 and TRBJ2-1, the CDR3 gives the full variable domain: SQTIHQWPATLVQPVGSPLSLECTVEGTSNPNLYWYRQAAGRGLQLLFYSVGIGQISSEVPQNLSASRPQDRQFILSSKKLLLSDSGFYLCAWGGPGGGWDEQFFGPGTRLTVL.

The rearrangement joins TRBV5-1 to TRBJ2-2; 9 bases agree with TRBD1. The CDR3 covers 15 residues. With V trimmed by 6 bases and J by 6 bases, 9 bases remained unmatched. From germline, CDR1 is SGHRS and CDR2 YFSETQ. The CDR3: CASKRDRVFPGELFF. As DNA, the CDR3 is TGCGCCAGCAAAAGGGACAGGGTGTTTCCCGGGGAGCTGTTTTTT.